The sequence of this TCR beta chain was determined in a study of cytomegalovirus exposure and HLA in healthy donors. About this clone: Its target is unknown.

The germline V and J ends were trimmed by 5 bases and 3 bases, with 15 bases remaining between them. From germline, CDR1 is SGHTA and CDR2 FQGNSA. The length of the CDR3 is 15 residues. Overall study findings and caveats: Later on, a genetic analysis was performed. It linked a missense variant in DCLRE1C with V- and J-gene trimming of TCR beta.

PCR involved 60 Vbeta and 13 Jbeta primers. Profiling relied on immunoSEQ multiplex PCR, and the TCRdb table lists in-frame clones only, not all of them. Among about 150,000 clones, around 79% were seen once, and the ten largest hold around 1.4%. All donors participated as healthy donors of bone marrow. V gene TRBV7-2 combines with J gene TRBJ2-3; possible D gene TRBD2, 6 bases. This clonotype was obtained from a young man in good health and CMV-seronegative. The sequencing input was PBMCs. The CDR3 bases are TGTGCCAGCAGCCCCGGGACTCCTGGTACAGATACGCAGTATTTT. It encodes CASSPGTPGTDTQYF.